A single sample gave rise to the 27 T cell receptor beta chains below, sequenced in a study of Graves' ophthalmopathy and Graves' hyperthyroidism (dated by TCRdb to the late 2010s). TCRdb shows the sequencer as Illumina HiSeq 2000. TCR beta CDR3 regions were amplified from RNA transcripts for repertoire sequencing. HTBI primers and the Qiagen OneStep RT-PCR kit were used in a first-round RT-PCR, which was followed by a second-round multiplex PCR, size selection and purification. The public reads were quality trimmed at Q25 with fastp and then assembled into clones with MiXCR by TCRdb, keeping productive beta chains. CDR3 protein sequences are deduplicated, and each keeps its most common genes and DNA. The sample contains around 1,200,000 distinct CDR3 sequences, 35% to 40% of them found a single time. Of the sample, roughly 11% is held by the ten largest clones. The sequenced sample was peripheral blood or thyroid tissue (not recorded which). The receptors derive from an adult man with Graves' hyperthyroidism.

This clonotype was detected ten times or more. This chain uses TRBV5-6 with TRBJ2-5; TRBD2 matches at 7 bases. Per the germline V gene, CDR1 is SGHDT and CDR2 is YYEEEE. V was pared by 3 bases and J by 4 bases, with 6 bases of the junction left unmatched. The CDR3 contains 14 residues. CDR3 sequence: CASSWRRGGETQYF. For the CDR3, the DNA is TGTGCCAGCAGCTGGCGTCGCGGGGGAGAGACCCAGTACTTC.

The rearrangement uses TRBV28 and TRBJ2-5; D may match TRBD1 or TRBD2 (5 bases each). The DNA end favors TRBJ2-7, so the J call may be wrong. CDR3 length: 15 residues. Per germline, CDR1 MDHEN and CDR2 SYDVKM. This CDR3 reads CASSLKGPRPYEQYF. CDR3 nucleotides: TGTGCCAGCAGTTTAAAGGGACCTCGACCCTACGAGCAGTACTTC.

The genes are TRBV11-2 and TRBJ2-2, with D maybe TRBD1 (7 bases). The CDR3 length is 16 residues. Germline V lookup: CDR1 SGHAT, CDR2 FQNNGV. Trimming pared 5 bases from V and 6 bases from J, leaving 19 bases between. The CDR3 is CASSPGVTGSPGELFF. CDR3 bases: TGTGCCAGCAGCCCGGGAGTGACAGGGTCCCCCGGGGAGCTGTTTTTT.

This clonotype was observed at least ten times. The J gene is TRBJ2-7, the V gene TRBV10-2; D is ambiguous. The CDR3 is 13 amino acids. V was trimmed by 7 bases and J by 4 bases, leaving 14 bases between them. Germline assignment: CDR1 WSHSY and CDR2 SAAADI. The CDR3 DNA follows: TGCGCCAGCAACCCCCGCTCCGGATACGAGCAGTACTTC. It is translated as CASNPRSGYEQYF.

This clonotype was detected a few times. The chain uses TRBV4-1 and TRBJ1-6; D is unclear. Germline-derived CDR1 and CDR2 are MGHRA and YSYEKL. The CDR3 extends over 15 amino acids. V was shortened by 3 bases and J by 10 bases, with 16 bases between the two germline ends. DNA of the CDR3: TGCGCCAGCAGCCAGCCTTATAGTCGCAAGTCACCCCTCCACTTT. Its translation: CASSQPYSRKSPLHF.

This clonotype showed up many times. The J gene is TRBJ2-7, the V gene TRBV7-2; a weak D match, TRBD1 (6 bases). V dropped 5 bases and J dropped 9 bases, with 17 bases sitting between them. The CDR3 has 13 amino acids. Germline V CDR1 and CDR2: SGHTA, FQGNSA. Here the CDR3 DNA reads TGTGCCAGCAGCCCCACAGGGTTAGTTGGGCAGTACTTC. Translation: CASSPTGLVGQYF.

This clonotype was picked up many times. The chain combines TRBV5-6 with TRBJ1-2; 7 nucleotides align to TRBD1. Per the germline V gene, CDR1 is SGHDT and CDR2 is YYEEEE. V lost 0 bases, J lost 5 bases, and 4 bases stayed unmatched. The CDR3 is 14 amino acids. CDR3 sequence reads: CASSLGQGWYGYTF. The CDR3 DNA reads TGTGCCAGCAGCTTGGGACAGGGATGGTATGGCTACACCTTC.

This clonotype was observed a few times. The V and J genes are TRBV6-2 or TRBV6-3 and TRBJ1-5; no clear D. This CDR3 region has 14 residues. V was pared by 3 bases and J by 4 bases, with 10 bases between. Germline assignment: CDR1 MNHEY and CDR2 SVGEGT. This CDR3 reads CASSYSGANQPQHF. The DNA for the CDR3 is TGTGCCAGCAGTTATTCGGGCGCGAATCAGCCCCAGCATTTT.

This clonotype has just a few counts. This rearrangement joins TRBV18 to TRBJ2-5; no reliable D call. CDR1 KGHSH and CDR2 LQKENI come from the germline V gene. The CDR3 contains 14 residues. Trimming pared 2 bases from V and 0 bases from J, leaving 7 bases between. The CDR3 nucleotides read TGTGCCAGCTCACCAGACCCCGACCAAGAGACCCAGTACTTC. Residues: CASSPDPDQETQYF.

This clonotype was counted between two and nine times. The rearrangement links TRBV19 to TRBJ1-2, with 7 bases aligning to TRBD1. The CDR3 totals 14 residues. Trimming at V came to 6 bases and at J to 6 bases, leaving 10 bases not matched to a gene. The germline CDR1 and CDR2 sequences are LNHDA and SQIVND (reference sequence). The CDR3 nucleotides are TGTGCCAGTAGCCCCGGGACAGCCGTCGATGGCTACACCTTC. This codes for CASSPGTAVDGYTF.

The J gene is TRBJ2-7, the V gene TRBV29-1, with 8 bases fitting TRBD1. The germline V gene has CDR1 SQVTM and CDR2 ANQGSEA. The V gene end was trimmed by 0 bases and the J gene end by 4 bases; junction bases not matched to a gene: 5. The CDR3 is made up of 14 amino acids. CDR3 DNA: TGCAGCGTTGAAGATGAGACAGGGGAATACGAGCAGTACTTC. Encoded protein: CSVEDETGEYEQYF.

With regard to this clonotype: A read error may explain this, as a much larger clone is one base away. This chain uses TRBV7-2 with TRBJ1-5, with D possibly TRBD1 on 6 matching bases. CDR3 length: 13 amino acids. CDR1 and CDR2 (germline): SGHTA, FQGNSA. CDR3 residues: CAGSIRGNQPQHF. The CDR3, as DNA: TGTGCCGGCAGCATCAGGGGAAATCAGCCCCAGCATTTT.

The sample holds many counts of this clonotype. The CDR3 protein is CSAINTGAGTWNQPQHF. DNA of the CDR3: TGCAGTGCTATCAACACGGGGGCGGGGACATGGAATCAGCCCCAGCATTTT. The rearrangement links TRBV20-1 to TRBJ1-5; D might be TRBD1 (6 bases). The V and J ends lost 4 bases and 4 bases respectively, with 23 bases between them. Germline V lookup: CDR1 DFQATT, CDR2 SNEGSKA (reference sequence). The CDR3 is 17 amino acids.

This clonotype was counted once. This rearrangement joins TRBV7-9 to TRBJ2-7; D unresolved. The CDR3 sequence is 13 residues long. Germline V lookup: CDR1 SEHNR, CDR2 FQNEAQ (reference sequence). The V and J ends lost 1 base and 6 bases respectively, with 10 bases between them. The CDR3 region has the DNA TGTGCCAGCAGCTTAGACGTGGGGATCGAGCAGTACTTC. It is translated as CASSLDVGIEQYF.

The genes are TRBV29-1 and TRBJ2-5; 8 bases are shared with TRBD2. After removal of 7 bases from V and 5 bases from J, the junction contained 15 bases not matched to a gene. The germline gives CDR1 SQVTM, CDR2 ANQGSEA. The CDR3 is 15 amino acids. CDR3 region: CSAGPGGDIGETQYF. The CDR3 coding sequence is TGCAGCGCAGGGCCCGGGGGGGACATAGGGGAGACCCAGTACTTC.

The table lists this clonotype with many counts. V usage is TRBV7-2 and J usage is TRBJ1-2; no definite D call. Trimming left V 5 bases short and J 7 bases short, with 8 bases between. CDR3 length: 11 residues. The germline gives CDR1 SGHTA, CDR2 FQGNSA. Written as DNA, the CDR3 is TGTGCCAGCAGCCTGCTGATTGGCTACACCTTC. Protein: CASSLLIGYTF.

This clonotype was detected only a few times. The junction and the germline gene differ at one end; a read error may be behind it. This chain joins TRBV6-2 or TRBV6-3 and TRBJ2-6, with TRBD1 matching over 8 bases. Germline CDR1 MNHEY, CDR2 SVGEGT. The CDR3 loop spans 13 amino acids. This chain's CDR3 is CASRPQGVNVLTF. CDR3 nucleotide sequence: TGTGCCAGCAGACCACAGGGGGTCAACGTCCTGACTTTC.

This clonotype was found a few times. The chain couples TRBV7-9 to TRBJ2-7, with TRBD2 as a possible D gene (6 bases). The CDR3 is 15 amino acids. Germline values: CDR1 SEHNR, CDR2 FQNEAQ (reference sequence). Trimming pared 1 base from V and 1 base from J, leaving 11 bases between. CDR3 in amino acids: CASSLGGLNSYEQYF. The CDR3 region has the DNA TGTGCCAGCAGCTTAGGGGGACTTAATTCCTACGAGCAGTACTTC.

The table lists this clonotype with a few counts. The chain has TRBV5-4 and TRBJ2-5, with D perhaps matching TRBD1 (6 bases). Germline V CDR1 and CDR2: SGHNT, YYREEE (reference sequence). The CDR3 contains 15 residues. The V end was cut by 4 bases, the J end by 5 bases, with 18 bases between. CDR3 DNA sequence: TGTGCCAGCAGCCGCAAAGATGATGGGGGCGAGACCCAGTACTTC. This encodes CASSRKDDGGETQYF. Filled out from reference TRBV5-4 and TRBJ2-5, the complete variable domain reads ETGVTQSPTHLIKTRGQQVTLRCSSQSGHNTVSWYQQALGQGPQFIFQYYREEENGRGNFPPRFSGLQFPNYSSELNVNALELDDSALYLCASSRKDDGGETQYFGPGTRLLVL.

The chain uses TRBV6-2 or TRBV6-3 and TRBJ1-1; a possible D gene is TRBD1 (6 bases). Per the germline V gene, CDR1 is MNHEY and CDR2 is SVGEGT. The CDR3 is 13 residues long. The ends were cut back, 1 base at V and 7 bases at J, with 10 bases in the middle. The CDR3 is CASSYWGLNEAFF. The CDR3 region has the DNA TGTGCCAGCAGTTACTGGGGGCTGAATGAAGCTTTCTTT.

In DNA, the CDR3 is TGCGCCAGCAGCGACCAGGGCTGCGAGCAGTACTTC. Protein product: CASSDQGCEQYF. The V and J genes are TRBV5-1 and TRBJ2-7, with D maybe TRBD1 (5 bases). Trimming shortened V by 4 bases and J by 6 bases, and 11 bases separated the two germline ends. CDR3 size: 12 residues. Germline CDR1 is SGHRS and CDR2 is YFSETQ.

This clonotype has a count of ten or more. Because it lacks the conserved phenylalanine or tryptophan at the end, this CDR3 is likely a read error. The DNA is omitted, as the CDR3 cannot be located on it reliably, and the CDR3 follows TCRdb's listing. The gene calls are TRBV9 and TRBJ2-7; the table assigns TRBD1, which was not confirmed against the DNA. Germline loops: CDR1 SGDLS, CDR2 YYNGEE. From its first to its last residue, the CDR3 has 9 amino acids. This chain's CDR3 is CASSVETGG.

This clonotype occurred a few times. V gene TRBV2 combines with J gene TRBJ1-5; D may be TRBD1 (5 bases). Trimming removed 1 base at V and 7 bases at J, with 14 bases between. Per the germline V gene, CDR1 is SNHLY and CDR2 is FYNNEI. The CDR3 sequence is 15 residues long. The CDR3 loop is CASSEEGLGVQPQHF. CDR3 nucleotide sequence: TGTGCCAGCAGTGAAGAGGGCCTAGGGGTCCAGCCCCAGCATTTT.

Of note for this clonotype: One junction end does not reproduce the germline sequence, and a read error may be involved. The chain joins TRBV10-2 to TRBJ1-1; D is unclear. This CDR3 contains 13 residues. Germline V gives CDR1 WSHSY, CDR2 SAAADI. This chain's CDR3 is CASSYSEITEAFF. CDR3 in DNA: TGTGCCAGCAGTTACTCCGAAATCACTGAAGCTTTCTTT.

Ten or more counts support this clonotype. The chain combines TRBV7-2 with TRBJ2-7; D may match TRBD1 or TRBD2 (5 bases each). The CDR3 runs to 12 residues. V lost 6 bases, J lost 4 bases, and 10 bases lay in between. Germline-derived CDR1 and CDR2 are SGHTA and FQGNSA. The CDR3 sequence: CASSLWGYEQYF. CDR3 in DNA: TGTGCCAGCAGTCTGTGGGGGTACGAGCAGTACTTC.

About this clonotype itself: Given a much more abundant clone one base away, this may be a read error. The V gene is TRBV9, the J gene TRBJ1-1; D is ambiguous. This CDR3 has 14 residues. CDR1 and CDR2 from the germline V gene are SGDLS and YYNGEE. V was pared by 0 bases and J by 1 base, with 7 bases between. CDR3 DNA sequence: TGTGCCAGCAGCGTAGTTGGGCGGAACACTGAAGCTTTCTTT. Translating it yields CASSVVGRNTEAFF.

This clonotype occurred a few times. In DNA form, the CDR3 reads TGCGCCAGCAGAACGACAGGGGGAAACTCCTACGAGCAGTACTTC. It codes for CASRTTGGNSYEQYF. The chain uses TRBV5-1 and TRBJ2-7; 9 bases agree with TRBD1. After removal of 5 bases from V and 0 bases from J, the junction contained 6 bases not matched to a gene. The CDR3 covers 15 residues. CDR1 is SGHRS and CDR2 is YFSETQ in the germline V gene.